Shown below are 28 T cell receptor beta chains from a single sample sequenced in a study of shared clonotypes between healthy human individuals. This table comes from immunoSEQ multiplex PCR, and its TCRdb copy is limited to in-frame clones, with some not included. The table lists hundreds of thousands of clones, around 96% of them singletons. The naive CD8 fraction comprised CD45RO-negative cells positively selected for CCR7 and excluded terminally differentiated effector memory CD45RA+ cells. Sequencing was carried out using naive CD8+ T cells sorted from blood. The receptors derive from a woman in her twenties or thirties in good health.

The CDR3 reads CASSQDVSSYNEQFF. In DNA form, the CDR3 reads TGCGCCAGCAGCCAAGATGTAAGCTCCTACAATGAGCAGTTCTTC. J is TRBJ2-1 and V is TRBV4-1; D remains unclear. Trimming removed 0 bases from V and 0 bases from J, with 6 bases in between. Germline CDR1 reads MGHRA; CDR2 reads YSYEKL. This CDR3 is 15 amino acids long.

The chain has TRBV29-1 and TRBJ2-1, with 11 bases identical to TRBD1. J lost 3 bases, V lost 7 bases, and 2 bases had no gene match. CDR1 is SQVTM and CDR2 is ANQGSEA in the germline V gene. The CDR3 length is 13 residues. The CDR3 bases are TGCAGCGGAGGGACAGGGGGCTACAATGAGCAGTTCTTC. The encoded protein is CSGGTGGYNEQFF.

This rearrangement joins TRBV9 to TRBJ2-2; TRBD2 agrees at 10 bases. CDR1 is SGDLS, CDR2 YYNGEE, per germline. V gave up 4 bases and J gave up 4 bases; unmatched junction bases: 7. This CDR3 region has 16 residues. CDR3: CASSTGTSASTGELFF. CDR3 in DNA: TGTGCCAGCAGCACCGGGACTAGCGCGTCCACCGGGGAGCTGTTTTTT. The full variable domain, with the rest looked up from reference TRBV9 and TRBJ2-2, is DSGVTQTPKHLITATGQRVTLRCSPRSGDLSVYWYQQSLDQGLQFLIQYYNGEERAKGNILERFSAQQFPDLHSELNLSSLELGDSALYFCASSTGTSASTGELFFGEGSRLTVL.

Here the CDR3 reads CASSKWTSGSSYNEQFF. The DNA for the CDR3 is TGTGCCAGCAGCAAGTGGACTAGCGGCAGCTCCTACAATGAGCAGTTCTTC. V and J are TRBV7-8 and TRBJ2-1; 10 bases are a match to TRBD2. With 5 bases clipped from V and 0 bases from J, the junction kept 7 bases outside the gene matches. The V gene's germline CDR1 is SGHVS and CDR2 FQNEAQ. The CDR3 is made up of 17 amino acids.

V and J are TRBV29-1 and TRBJ2-7; 8 nucleotides line up with TRBD1. CDR3 size: 12 residues. Germline values: CDR1 SQVTM, CDR2 ANQGSEA. The V and J ends lost 4 bases and 4 bases, in that order; junction bases with no gene match: 3. CDR3 coding DNA: TGCAGCGTTGGGACAGGGCGGTACGAGCAGTACTTC. This encodes CSVGTGRYEQYF.

This chain links TRBV28 with TRBJ1-4; no reliable D call. V gave up 3 bases and J gave up 5 bases, with 13 bases separating them. The CDR3 sequence is 15 residues long. Germline assignment: CDR1 MDHEN and CDR2 SYDVKM. The CDR3 DNA is TGTGCCAGCAGTTTGGTCTCTACGGCAAATGAAAAACTGTTTTTT. Translation gives CASSLVSTANEKLFF.

The gene calls are TRBV5-4 and TRBJ2-7, with TRBD2 as a possible D gene (5 bases). Germline CDR1 SGHNT, CDR2 YYREEE (reference sequence). The CDR3 consists of 15 residues. Trimming cost V 4 bases and J 5 bases, with 19 bases left between them. The chain's CDR3 is CASSVGRSGKDEQYF. DNA for the CDR3: TGTGCCAGCAGCGTTGGCCGGTCGGGGAAGGACGAGCAGTACTTC.

The rearrangement uses TRBV7-9 and TRBJ2-7; the D is unclear. Trimming cost V 1 base and J 5 bases, with 3 bases left between them. Germline V lookup: CDR1 SEHNR, CDR2 FQNEAQ (reference sequence). The CDR3 totals 11 residues. The CDR3 DNA reads TGTGCCAGCAGCTTAGTAAACGAGCAGTACTTC. The encoded protein is CASSLVNEQYF.

The chain links TRBV10-2 to TRBJ2-1, with TRBD2 matching over 8 bases. V was clipped by 2 bases and J by 3 bases; unmatched bases: 3. The CDR3 length is 15 residues. Per germline, CDR1 WSHSY and CDR2 SAAADI. The CDR3 nucleotides read TGCGCCAGCAGTGAGCCTCGGGAGGGCTACAATGAGCAGTTCTTC. Translating it yields CASSEPREGYNEQFF.

This chain uses TRBV4-1 with TRBJ2-3; D remains ambiguous. Deletions cut 7 bases from V and 2 bases from J, with 7 bases between. Germline loops: CDR1 MGHRA, CDR2 YSYEKL. The CDR3 length is 12 residues. The CDR3: CASTGPTDTQYF. For the CDR3, the DNA is TGCGCCAGCACTGGACCCACAGATACGCAGTATTTT.

This chain connects TRBV19 to TRBJ2-7, with D perhaps TRBD1 (5 bases). V was pared by 2 bases and J by 1 base, with 12 bases between. The CDR3 is made up of 15 amino acids. Germline V lookup: CDR1 LNHDA, CDR2 SQIVND (reference sequence). CDR3 sequence reads: CASSIRQGRSYEQYF. The DNA of the CDR3 is TGTGCCAGTAGTATAAGGCAGGGAAGGTCCTACGAGCAGTACTTC.

This clone was picked up a small number of times. V and J are TRBV6-1 and TRBJ2-7; D remains unclear. Trimming removed 6 bases at V and 4 bases at J, with 13 bases between. Germline V gene data show CDR1 as MNHNS and CDR2 as SASEGT. The CDR3 consists of 13 residues. CDR3 sequence: CASRPDLVYEQYF. The CDR3 region has the DNA TGTGCCAGCAGACCGGACCTAGTGTACGAGCAGTACTTC.

This sequence joins TRBV5-1 and TRBJ1-1; 8 bases are a match to TRBD1. The germline V gene has CDR1 SGHRS and CDR2 YFSETQ. V dropped 4 bases and J dropped 5; count of bases not matched to a gene: 10. The CDR3 is made up of 15 amino acids. CDR3 in DNA: TGCGCCAGCAGCCAAAGACAGGGGACGGGGACTGAAGCTTTCTTT. Its translation: CASSQRQGTGTEAFF.

The V call is TRBV6-5, the J call TRBJ2-7, with a tentative D call TRBD1 (5 bases). CDR1 is MNHEY and CDR2 is SVGAGI in the germline V gene. V lost 0 bases and J 2 bases, leaving 8 bases between the germline ends. The CDR3 contains 14 residues. The CDR3 bases are TGTGCCAGCAGTTACTCGGCAGGGCCCTACGAGCAGTACTTC. Amino acids: CASSYSAGPYEQYF.

The chain recombines TRBV28 with TRBJ1-2; a possible D gene is TRBD1 (5 bases). Germline values: CDR1 MDHEN, CDR2 SYDVKM. V lost 5 bases and J 5 bases, leaving 12 bases between the germline ends. The CDR3 length is 13 residues. Here the CDR3 reads CASSTLDTYGYTF. The CDR3 nucleotides read TGTGCCAGCAGTACCCTGGACACTTATGGCTACACCTTC.

A single count supports this clone. The V gene is TRBV27, the J gene TRBJ1-5, with D unresolved. This CDR3 region has 17 residues. V lost 3 bases to trimming and J lost 0 bases, with 15 bases between them. Germline V gene data show CDR1 as MNHEY and CDR2 as SMNVEV (reference sequence). The CDR3: CASSLLVPAYSNQPQHF. The CDR3 DNA reads TGTGCCAGCAGTTTGCTTGTCCCAGCGTATAGCAATCAGCCCCAGCATTTT.

The chain couples TRBV5-1 to TRBJ2-1; 10 bases map to TRBD2. J was trimmed by 3 bases and V by 5 bases; bases with no gene match: 5. Per germline, CDR1 SGHRS and CDR2 YFSETQ. The CDR3 contains 15 residues. CDR3 bases: TGCGCCAGCAGGACCGGGACTAGCGACTACAATGAGCAGTTCTTC. This gives the protein CASRTGTSDYNEQFF.

As concerns this clone: The same CDR3 is also encoded by other DNA sequences in this sample. The CDR3 is CASSSGTSGRDTQYF. CDR3 nucleotide sequence: TGTGCCAGCAGTTCAGGGACTAGCGGGAGGGATACGCAGTATTTT. The chain links TRBV27 to TRBJ2-3; 15 positions match TRBD2. This CDR3 region has 15 residues. The germline CDR1 and CDR2 sequences are MNHEY and SMNVEV (reference sequence). V lost 4 bases and J lost 6; bases outside the gene matches: 2.

V usage is TRBV18 and J usage is TRBJ1-2, with 9 nucleotides matching TRBD1. V lost 2 bases and J lost 6; bases outside the gene matches: 10. CDR1 and CDR2 (germline): KGHSH, LQKENI. The CDR3 spans 16 residues. The CDR3 DNA follows: TGTGCCAGCTCACCAGGCCCGGGACAGGGTGCGAATGGCTACACCTTC. Its translation: CASSPGPGQGANGYTF.

This chain joins TRBV7-9 and TRBJ2-4, with 9 bases aligning to TRBD2. This CDR3 has 18 amino acids. V was pared by 0 bases and J by 3 bases, with 9 bases of the junction left unmatched. CDR1 and CDR2 from the germline V gene are SEHNR and FQNEAQ (reference sequence). Here the CDR3 DNA reads TGTGCCAGCAGCTTAGCGTTTAGCGGGAGTTTAGGCAAAAACATTCAGTACTTC. Translating gives CASSLAFSGSLGKNIQYF.

The chain links TRBV27 to TRBJ2-5; weak D call: TRBD1 (6 bases). Trimming shortened V by 2 bases and J by 2 bases, and 12 bases separated the two germline ends. The CDR3 is 15 residues long. The germline V gene encodes CDR1 MNHEY and CDR2 SMNVEV (reference sequence). CDR3 residues: CASSLRTELQETQYF. For the CDR3, the DNA is TGTGCCAGCAGTTTACGGACAGAGCTACAAGAGACCCAGTACTTC.

This chain's CDR3 is CASSYGLATGNEQFF. The CDR3 coding sequence is TGTGCCAGCAGTTACGGGCTAGCGACCGGGAATGAGCAGTTCTTC. The rearrangement uses TRBV6-5 and TRBJ2-1, with D possibly matching TRBD2 (6 bases). The CDR3 has 15 residues. V was cut by 2 bases and J by 7 bases, with 15 bases left in between. Per germline, CDR1 MNHEY and CDR2 SVGAGI.

The chain employs TRBV23-1 and TRBJ2-7; TRBD1 is a possible D gene (6 bases). TRBV23-1 is annotated as an ORF whose role is uncertain. V was cut by 7 bases and J by 3 bases, with 16 bases left in between. CDR3 size: 14 residues. The CDR3 DNA reads TGCGCCAGCACCCCAGGGGACCACTTCTACGAGCAGTACTTC. It is translated as CASTPGDHFYEQYF.

In regard to this clone: Other DNA sequences in this specimen translate into the identical CDR3. The chain joins TRBV28 to TRBJ2-3, with 10 bases that match TRBD2. Trimming took 4 bases from V and 1 from J; bases not matched to a gene: 2. Germline V lookup: CDR1 MDHEN, CDR2 SYDVKM. The CDR3 is made up of 15 amino acids. This chain's CDR3 is CASSWTSGGTDTQYF. The CDR3 nucleotides are TGTGCCAGCAGTTGGACTAGCGGAGGCACAGATACGCAGTATTTT.

The chain uses TRBV6-1 and TRBJ2-5; 7 nucleotides align to TRBD2. The CDR3 consists of 17 residues. Trimming took 3 bases from V and 2 from J; bases not matched to a gene: 12. Germline assignment: CDR1 MNHNS and CDR2 SASEGT. As DNA, the CDR3 is TGTGCCAGCAGTGACCTGTCCCTAGCGGAACTACAAGAGACCCAGTACTTC. It is translated as CASSDLSLAELQETQYF.

The rearrangement uses TRBV6-5 and TRBJ1-1; maybe TRBD1 (5 bases). V was shortened by 2 bases and J by 4 bases, with 8 bases between the two germline ends. Germline V CDR1 and CDR2: MNHEY, SVGAGI. The CDR3 is made up of 13 amino acids. The DNA for the CDR3 is TGTGCCAGCAGTTACGATCAGGGCACTGAAGCTTTCTTT. Protein product: CASSYDQGTEAFF.

This chain uses TRBV7-9 with TRBJ2-7; D remains unclear. This CDR3 has 12 amino acids. Trimming removed 0 bases from V and 7 bases from J, with 7 bases in between. Looked up from germline, CDR1 is SEHNR and CDR2 is FQNEAQ (reference sequence). The CDR3 sequence is CASSLAPREQYF. In DNA form, the CDR3 reads TGTGCCAGCAGCTTAGCCCCAAGGGAGCAGTACTTC.

The CDR3 region has the DNA TGTGCCACATTGACAGGTCCCAACACTGAAGCTTTCTTT. Its translation is CATLTGPNTEAFF. J is TRBJ1-1 and V is TRBV2, with D perhaps matching TRBD1 (6 bases). Trimming pared 10 bases from V and 2 bases from J, leaving 14 bases between. This CDR3 region has 13 residues. Germline CDR1 is SNHLY and CDR2 is FYNNEI.